Presented here are 9 T cell receptor beta chains from one specimen sequenced in a study of blood T cell repertoires in COVID-19. TCRdb's copy holds only in-frame clones and misses some; the assay was immunoSEQ multiplex PCR. Of a few hundred thousand clones listed, around 87% were seen once; the top ten hold 1% to 1.5%. Material for sequencing was PBMCs or T cells enriched from blood (not recorded which). These receptors were collected from a man aged 25 to 45 who had recovered from COVID-19.

The chain couples TRBV5-1 to TRBJ1-4; 7 bases map to TRBD1. With 5 bases clipped from V and 5 bases from J, the junction kept 9 bases outside the gene matches. Germline CDR1 and CDR2: SGHRS and YFSETQ. This CDR3 has 15 amino acids. As DNA, the CDR3 is TGCGCCAGCAGGTACGGGACAGCTTCGAATGAAAAACTGTTTTTT. It encodes CASRYGTASNEKLFF.

This clone was seen only once. The chain couples TRBV5-1 to TRBJ2-3, with a tentative D call TRBD1 (6 bases). This CDR3 has 16 amino acids. Between the trimmed V and J ends, which lost 1 base and 4 bases, there was a span of 16 bases. Germline lookup yields CDR1 SGHRS and CDR2 YFSETQ. In nucleotides, the CDR3 is TGCGCCAGCAGCTTGACAACGACAGGAATTTCAGATACGCAGTATTTT. Amino acid sequence: CASSLTTTGISDTQYF.

The gene calls are TRBV30 and TRBJ2-7, with D unclear. V lost 2 bases and J lost 3, with 14 bases in between. CDR3 length: 14 residues. Germline loops: CDR1 GTSNPN, CDR2 SVGIG (reference sequence). The CDR3 region has the DNA TGTGCCTGGAGTAGGTCCCCGTGGAGCTACGAGCAGTACTTC. This codes for CAWSRSPWSYEQYF. Using reference TRBV30 and TRBJ2-7 for the parts outside the CDR3, the full variable domain is SQTIHQWPATLVQPVGSPLSLECTVEGTSNPNLYWYRQAAGRGLQLLFYSVGIGQISSEVPQNLSASRPQDRQFILSSKKLLLSDSGFYLCAWSRSPWSYEQYFGPGTRLTVT.

This CDR3 is CAISELGTLEKLFF. As DNA, the CDR3 is TGTGCCATCAGTGAGCTGGGGACACTTGAAAAACTGTTTTTT. The J gene is TRBJ1-4, the V gene TRBV10-3, with D possibly being TRBD1 (6 bases). CDR1 and CDR2 (germline): ENHRY, SYGVKD. The CDR3 spans 14 residues. Trimming took 2 bases from V and 7 from J, leaving 11 bases between them.

This sequence joins TRBV30 and TRBJ2-3, with a possible D match to TRBD2 (5 bases). V dropped 5 bases and J dropped 4 bases, with 13 bases sitting between them. The germline gives CDR1 GTSNPN, CDR2 SVGIG (reference sequence). The CDR3 spans 13 residues. The CDR3 bases are TGTGCCTGGGGGTCCCGGCGGGCAGATACGCAGTATTTT. It is translated as CAWGSRRADTQYF.

The J gene is TRBJ1-2, the V gene TRBV4-1; 7 bases agree with TRBD1. Germline lookup yields CDR1 MGHRA and CDR2 YSYEKL. The CDR3 is 17 amino acids. The V and J ends lost 0 bases and 2 bases, in that order; junction bases with no gene match: 9. CDR3 loop: CASSQDTRAGGNYGYTF. The CDR3 nucleotides are TGCGCCAGCAGCCAAGATACGCGGGCAGGGGGGAACTATGGCTACACCTTC.

The chain has TRBV10-3 and TRBJ2-5; TRBD1 agrees at 7 bases. Per germline, CDR1 ENHRY and CDR2 SYGVKD. The CDR3 totals 15 residues. Trimming removed 8 bases from V and 5 bases from J; junction bases left unmatched: 14. CDR3 loop: CAISPGQGVGETQYF. The CDR3 bases are TGTGCCATCTCTCCCGGGCAGGGGGTTGGGGAGACCCAGTACTTC.

This chain uses TRBV3-1 (or the pseudogene TRBV3-2) with TRBJ1-6; TRBD1 matches 8 bases. CDR3 length: 14 residues. Germline V gene data show CDR1 as LGHDT and CDR2 as YNNKEL (reference sequence). Trimming cost V 4 bases and J 14 bases; bases outside gene matches: 10. The CDR3 loop reads CASSPGTGPSTLHF. In DNA form, the CDR3 reads TGTGCCAGCAGCCCCGGGACAGGACCCTCGACCCTCCACTTT.

CDR3 amino acids: CASSLMGQGYSTLHF. The CDR3 DNA is TGTGCCAGCAGCTTAATGGGACAGGGATATTCCACCCTCCACTTT. J is TRBJ1-6 and V is TRBV7-2, with 9 bases identical to TRBD1. The junction had 10 bases not matched to a gene; V was cut back by 2 bases and J by 14 bases. Germline V CDR1 and CDR2: SGHTA, FQGNSA. The CDR3 covers 15 residues.